These T cell receptor beta chains were read from a single sample in a study of post-analysis software for immune sequencing data. TCRdb ran MiXCR on the PCR reads and lists one entry per CDR3 protein. The sample records about 820,000 distinct CDR3 sequences, about 57% being singletons. Sequencing was done on a sample of blood. These receptors all stem from a girl under 18 with multiple sclerosis. The CDR3 runs from the conserved cysteine through the conserved F or W. A D gene is named only where the DNA matches it firmly. Only part of the rows carry a size: once, few, many, or a class if the clone is expanded.

CDR3nt: TGTGCCGGCAGCCCAGTCTCGCCGTCTGGGGCCAACGTCCTGACTTTC
CDR3aa: CAGSPVSPSGANVLTF
d_gene: -
abundance: -
v_gene: TRBV7-6
j_gene: TRBJ2-6

CDR3nt: TGTGCCATCACAGGCTCAGGGGGAGGAGGCTACACCTTC
CDR3aa: CAITGSGGGGYTF
d_gene: TRBD1
abundance: few
v_gene: TRBV10-3
j_gene: TRBJ1-2

CDR3nt: TGTGCCACCAGTGATCCATCTAGCGCGGGCACAGATACACAGTATTTT
CDR3aa: CATSDPSSAGTDTQYF
d_gene: -
abundance: -
v_gene: TRBV24-1
j_gene: TRBJ2-3

CDR3nt: TGTGCCACCAGCAGAAGGGCCGGGGAGCTGTTTTTT
CDR3aa: CATSRRAGELFF
d_gene: -
abundance: -
v_gene: TRBV15
j_gene: TRBJ2-2

CDR3nt: TGCAGCGTTCGTGGACTAGCGGTGGAGACCCAGTACTTC
CDR3aa: CSVRGLAVETQYF
d_gene: TRBD2
abundance: few
v_gene: TRBV29-1
j_gene: TRBJ2-5

CDR3nt: TGTGCCAGCAGAGCTGAAGGAGCCTACACCTTC
CDR3aa: CASRAEGAYTF
d_gene: -
abundance: few
v_gene: TRBV2
j_gene: TRBJ1-2

CDR3nt: TGTGCCAGCAGCGACACAGGGAAAAATTCACCCCTCCACTTT
CDR3aa: CASSDTGKNSPLHF
d_gene: -
abundance: -
v_gene: TRBV7-9
j_gene: TRBJ1-6

CDR3nt: TGTGCCAGCAGTCCGTATGGCTACACCTTC
CDR3aa: CASSPYGYTF
d_gene: -
abundance: -
v_gene: TRBV27
j_gene: TRBJ1-2

CDR3nt: TGTGCCAGCAGTGGAGGTAAAGGACGGTACTATGGCTACACCTTC
CDR3aa: CASSGGKGRYYGYTF
d_gene: -
abundance: few
v_gene: TRBV6-1
j_gene: TRBJ1-2

CDR3nt: TGTGCTAGTGGTTTGGAAGGGGGGACCGGGGAGCTGTTTTTT
CDR3aa: CASGLEGGTGELFF
d_gene: -
abundance: -
v_gene: TRBV12-5
j_gene: TRBJ2-2

CDR3nt: TGCAGCGGGACGACAGGGGGAAGTGGCTATGGCTACACCTTC
CDR3aa: CSGTTGGSGYGYTF
d_gene: TRBD1
abundance: -
v_gene: TRBV29-1
j_gene: TRBJ1-2

CDR3nt: TGTGCCAGCAGTTTAGTAGTAGAAGCTTTCTTT
CDR3aa: CASSLVVEAFF
d_gene: -
abundance: -
v_gene: TRBV12-3/TRBV12-4
j_gene: TRBJ1-1

CDR3nt: TGTGCCAGCAGTTTGTCAGCGGGGGTCGAGCAGTTCTTC
CDR3aa: CASSLSAGVEQFF
d_gene: TRBD2
abundance: -
v_gene: TRBV12-3/TRBV12-4
j_gene: TRBJ2-1

CDR3nt: TGTGCCAGCACCTCCTTTTCGACTGGTAACTATGGCTACACCTTC
CDR3aa: CASTSFSTGNYGYTF
d_gene: -
abundance: -
v_gene: TRBV28
j_gene: TRBJ1-2

CDR3nt: TGCGCCAGCAGCCACGAGGACAGCCGCACAGATACGCAGTATTTT
CDR3aa: CASSHEDSRTDTQYF
d_gene: -
abundance: -
v_gene: TRBV4-1
j_gene: TRBJ2-3

CDR3nt: TGTGCCAGCACCGTTTCCGGGGCCTACGAGCAGTACTTC
CDR3aa: CASTVSGAYEQYF
d_gene: -
abundance: -
v_gene: TRBV7-9
j_gene: TRBJ2-7

CDR3nt: TGTGCCAGCAGTAAGACGGCAACTAGCACAGATACGCAGTATTTT
CDR3aa: CASSKTATSTDTQYF
d_gene: -
abundance: -
v_gene: TRBV12-3/TRBV12-4
j_gene: TRBJ2-3

CDR3nt: TGTGCCAGCAGCCCTTGGGACTTAGCTAACGACGAGCAGTACTTC
CDR3aa: CASSPWDLANDEQYF
d_gene: -
abundance: -
v_gene: TRBV7-9
j_gene: TRBJ2-7

CDR3nt: TGTGCCAGCAGTGAACCCCCCGGGGGATGGGGTAATTCACCCCTCCACTTT
CDR3aa: CASSEPPGGWGNSPLHF
d_gene: -
abundance: -
v_gene: TRBV6-1
j_gene: TRBJ1-6

CDR3nt: TGTGCCAGCAAAGACTCCTCCCCGCTCTACAGTGAGCAGTTCTTC
CDR3aa: CASKDSSPLYSEQFF
d_gene: -
abundance: -
v_gene: TRBV12-3/TRBV12-4
j_gene: TRBJ2-1

CDR3nt: TGCAGTGCTAGGACAGGAGGAAAAGAGACCCAGTACTTC
CDR3aa: CSARTGGKETQYF
d_gene: -
abundance: -
v_gene: TRBV20-1
j_gene: TRBJ2-5

CDR3nt: TGCGCCAGCAGATCCCTACCGGGACAGGGACCCGCAGATACGCAGTATTTT
CDR3aa: CASRSLPGQGPADTQYF
d_gene: TRBD1
abundance: few
v_gene: TRBV5-1
j_gene: TRBJ2-3

CDR3nt: TGTGCCAGCAGCTTATCGGAGAGCTCCTACAATGAGCAGTTCTTC
CDR3aa: CASSLSESSYNEQFF
d_gene: -
abundance: -
v_gene: TRBV7-3
j_gene: TRBJ2-1